The 10 T cell receptor beta chains presented below share a single source sample, sequenced in a study of cytomegalovirus exposure and HLA in healthy donors. PCR employed 60 Vbeta and 13 Jbeta primers. Clones were sequenced by immunoSEQ multiplex PCR, and TCRdb holds only the in-frame ones, with some missing. This table has about 140,000 clones, just under 80% appearing once. Sequenced: PBMCs. These receptors came from a young man in good health and CMV-seronegative.

The chain recombines TRBV7-2 with TRBJ1-2; D is unclear. V was clipped by 1 base and J by 0 bases, with 12 bases between them. Germline V lookup: CDR1 SGHTA, CDR2 FQGNSA. This CDR3 has 16 residues. The chain's CDR3 is CASSLGGGSANYGYTF. The CDR3 region has the DNA TGTGCCAGCAGCTTAGGAGGCGGGTCAGCTAACTATGGCTACACCTTC.

This chain joins TRBV7-8 and TRBJ2-5; TRBD2 agrees at 7 bases. This CDR3 spans 15 amino acids. J lost 7 bases, V lost 3 bases, and 11 bases had no gene match. Germline-derived CDR1 and CDR2 are SGHVS and FQNEAQ. This CDR3 is CASSLSGDVFGTQYF. The CDR3 nucleotides read TGTGCCAGCAGCTTGAGCGGGGACGTCTTTGGGACCCAGTACTTC.

The gene calls are TRBV2 and TRBJ1-1; 9 nucleotides agree with TRBD1. The V and J ends lost 6 bases and 5 bases, in that order; junction bases with no gene match: 4. The V gene's germline CDR1 is SNHLY and CDR2 FYNNEI. CDR3 length: 13 amino acids. CDR3 region: CASSDRGVTEAFF. The CDR3 DNA follows: TGTGCCAGCAGCGACAGGGGGGTTACTGAAGCTTTCTTT.

This clone came up a few times. The rearrangement uses TRBV2 and TRBJ2-1, with 7 bases identical to TRBD1. Trimming cost V 7 bases and J 4 bases; bases outside gene matches: 10. The CDR3 spans 15 residues. CDR1 and CDR2 (germline): SNHLY, FYNNEI. The CDR3 here is CASIATGTGYNEQFF. In DNA form, the CDR3 reads TGTGCCAGCATCGCGACAGGGACGGGATACAATGAGCAGTTCTTC. The entire variable domain, with the rest obtained from reference TRBV2 and TRBJ2-1, is as follows: EPEVTQTPSHQVTQMGQEVILRCVPISNHLYFYWYRQILGQKVEFLVSFYNNEISEKSEIFDDQFSVERPDGSNFTLKIRSTKLEDSAMYFCASIATGTGYNEQFFGPGTRLTVL.

V gene TRBV6-1 combines with J gene TRBJ2-7; TRBD1 agrees at 7 bases. From germline, CDR1 is MNHNS and CDR2 SASEGT. Trimming at V came to 1 base and at J to 2 bases, leaving 2 bases not matched to a gene. The CDR3 consists of 14 residues. This CDR3 reads CASSEGDSPYEQYF. For the CDR3, the DNA is TGTGCCAGCAGTGAAGGGGACAGTCCCTACGAGCAGTACTTC.

This chain joins TRBV28 and TRBJ1-5, with 8 bases aligning to TRBD1. Losses at the gene ends were 3 bases for V and 4 bases for J; bases not matched to a gene: 8. The germline V gene encodes CDR1 MDHEN and CDR2 SYDVKM. This CDR3 has 16 amino acids. This chain's CDR3 is CASSFWSGGRNQPQHF. CDR3 nucleotides: TGTGCCAGCAGTTTCTGGTCAGGGGGCAGGAATCAGCCCCAGCATTTT.

This chain uses TRBV2 with TRBJ1-2, with TRBD1 matching 7 bases. V lost 8 bases to trimming and J lost 8 bases; unmatched junction nucleotides: 8. Per the germline V gene, CDR1 is SNHLY and CDR2 is FYNNEI. CDR3 length equals 12 residues. The DNA for the CDR3 is TGTGCCAGCCCGGCCCGAGGGGGCGGCTACACCTTC. It translates to CASPARGGGYTF.

This clone was picked up a small number of times. This chain joins TRBV4-1 and TRBJ2-7; a weak D match, TRBD2 (5 bases). V was cut by 4 bases and J by 0 bases, with 10 bases left in between. The CDR3 totals 14 residues. In germline, CDR1 is MGHRA, CDR2 YSYEKL. CDR3 nucleotide sequence: TGCGCCAGCAGCCTCGAGGGAAGCTCCTACGAGCAGTACTTC. This encodes CASSLEGSSYEQYF.

This chain joins TRBV6-1 and TRBJ1-5, with D possibly TRBD1 on 5 matching bases. Germline V gene data show CDR1 as MNHNS and CDR2 as SASEGT. The CDR3 is 16 residues long. V was trimmed by 4 bases and J by 4 bases, leaving 17 bases between them. CDR3 residues: CASSGRAAGRNQPQHF. The CDR3 coding sequence is TGTGCCAGCAGTGGCCGGGCGGCAGGGCGGAATCAGCCCCAGCATTTT.

The gene calls are TRBV2 and TRBJ2-1, with TRBD2 matching over 14 bases. The trim removed 2 bases at V and 4 bases at J, leaving 7 bases unmatched. CDR3 length: 18 residues. CDR1 and CDR2 (germline): SNHLY, FYNNEI. The CDR3, as DNA: TGTGCCAGCAGTGAAAGTTCTCGACTAGCGGGAGGGTACAATGAGCAGTTCTTC. Translation: CASSESSRLAGGYNEQFF.